This T cell receptor (beta chain) was profiled in a study of T cells after yellow fever vaccination. Overall study context: SMART-Seq v4 Ultra Low Input handled preparation of low-cell-number fractions.

Study results and caveats: Booster sampling recovered most clones from primary vaccination (around 97% CD4, approximately 88% CD8). Of the clonotypes, a small share occurred in both CD4 and CD8 compartments. On re-exposure, the response was weaker but peaked faster, at day 5 versus 15.

Via MiXCR, TCRdb re-called the 5' RACE reads, giving one row per CDR3 protein. The top ten clones hold about 10% of a sample with 40,000 to 50,000 distinct CDR3 sequences, 5% to 8% of them seen once. In this sample, this clonotype turned up a few times. The V and J ends lost 5 bases and 0 bases respectively, with 14 bases between them. CDR1 is MNHEY, CDR2 SVGEGT, per germline. This CDR3 contains 15 residues. The chain links TRBV6-2 or TRBV6-3 to TRBJ2-7; a possible D gene is TRBD1 (5 bases). Source: PBMCs, either bulk or a sorted T-cell subset (CD4+, CD8+, memory, or dextramer-sorted; not recorded which), taken 45 days after the yellow fever booster vaccination. This receptor was obtained from a man between 25 and 39 years old who received the YFV17D yellow fever vaccine. The CDR3 DNA sequence: TGTGCCAGCAGTACCATTGCGACAGTCTCCTACGAGCAGTACTTC. Translating gives CASSTIATVSYEQYF.